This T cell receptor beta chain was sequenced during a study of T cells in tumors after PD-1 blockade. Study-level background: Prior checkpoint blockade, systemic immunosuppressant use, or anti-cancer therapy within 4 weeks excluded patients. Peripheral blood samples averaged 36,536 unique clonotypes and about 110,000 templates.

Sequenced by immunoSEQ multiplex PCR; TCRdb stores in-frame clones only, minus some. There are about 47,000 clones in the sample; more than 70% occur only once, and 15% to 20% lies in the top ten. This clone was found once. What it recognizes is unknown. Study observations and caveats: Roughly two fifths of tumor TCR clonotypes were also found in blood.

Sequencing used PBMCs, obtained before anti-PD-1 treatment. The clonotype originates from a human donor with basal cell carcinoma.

CDR3 loop: CASSLGLGGITEAFF. CDR3 coding DNA: TGTGCCAGCAGTTTAGGTTTGGGCGGAATCACTGAAGCTTTCTTT. The chain employs TRBV28 and TRBJ1-1; no clear D gene. The V end was cut by 2 bases, the J end by 4 bases, with 14 bases between. Germline CDR1 reads MDHEN; CDR2 reads SYDVKM. The CDR3 consists of 15 residues.